This passage covers 21 T cell receptor beta chains from one sample sequenced in a study of T cells in localized non-small cell lung cancer. Profiled with immunoSEQ multiplex PCR; TCRdb holds only in-frame clones, not every one. The data show over 20,000 clones, 80% to 95% seen once. This specimen consisted of peripheral blood, obtained before any cancer treatment. The receptors here all came from a woman aged 35-75 years with stage I lung adenocarcinoma.

The CDR3 is CASSPGLEGYEQYF. The CDR3 DNA follows: TGTGCCAGCAGCCCAGGACTAGAGGGCTACGAGCAGTACTTC. This chain links TRBV5-6 with TRBJ2-7; 7 positions match TRBD2. V lost 4 bases, J lost 3 bases, and 7 bases stayed unmatched. This CDR3 has 14 residues. Looked up from germline, CDR1 is SGHDT and CDR2 is YYEEEE.

This sequence joins TRBV7-9 and TRBJ2-1; either TRBD1 or TRBD2 may supply D (5 bases each). Trimming cost V 5 bases and J 8 bases, with 22 bases left between them. CDR1 is SEHNR and CDR2 is FQNEAQ in the germline V gene (reference sequence). This CDR3 has 16 residues. The CDR3 sequence is CASSHRRDPRWDEQFF. The CDR3 bases are TGTGCCAGCAGCCACCGACGGGACCCAAGATGGGATGAGCAGTTCTTC.

This clone is a singleton in its sample. This sequence joins TRBV11-3 and TRBJ2-1; no definite D call. This CDR3 region has 10 residues. The V gene's germline CDR1 is SGHNT and CDR2 YENEEA. V gave up 6 bases and J gave up 5 bases, with 2 bases separating them. The CDR3 region has the DNA TGTGCCAGCAGGAACAATGAGCAGTTCTTC. This codes for CASRNNEQFF. The variable domain in full, with the rest retrieved from reference TRBV11-3 and TRBJ2-1, is EAGVVQSPRYKIIEKKQPVAFWCNPISGHNTLYWYLQNLGQGPELLIRYENEEAVDDSQLPKDRFSAERLKGVDSTLKIQPAELGDSAVYLCASRNNEQFFGPGTRLTVL.

CDR3: CASSRHPERNQPQHF. CDR3 DNA: TGTGCCAGCAGCCGCCACCCGGAAAGAAATCAGCCCCAGCATTTT. The chain recombines TRBV27 with TRBJ1-5; unclear D gene. The CDR3 has 15 amino acids. Germline V gene lookup returns CDR1 MNHEY and CDR2 SMNVEV (reference sequence). Between the trimmed V and J ends, which lost 6 bases and 4 bases, there was a span of 16 bases.

The chain joins TRBV27 to TRBJ2-3, with 7 nucleotides matching TRBD2. From germline, CDR1 is MNHEY and CDR2 SMNVEV (reference sequence). The CDR3 runs to 14 residues. The trim removed 5 bases at V and 3 bases at J, leaving 5 bases unmatched. The CDR3 sequence is CASSLPGLTDTQYF. DNA for the CDR3: TGTGCCAGCAGTCTTCCGGGACTAACAGATACGCAGTATTTT.

There are a few counts of this clone. This chain links TRBV27 with TRBJ2-1; D may be TRBD1 (5 bases). This CDR3 is built from 16 residues. In germline, CDR1 is MNHEY, CDR2 SMNVEV (reference sequence). The germline V and J ends were trimmed by 2 bases and 1 base, with 12 bases remaining between them. In nucleotides, the CDR3 is TGTGCCAGCAGTTTACAGGGTCTTAGTTCCTACAATGAGCAGTTCTTC. This translates into CASSLQGLSSYNEQFF.

This clone was recorded once. This chain uses TRBV13 with TRBJ2-2; TRBD2 agrees at 14 bases. Germline loops: CDR1 PRHDT, CDR2 FYEKMQ (reference sequence). V gave up 4 bases and J gave up 6 bases; unmatched junction bases: 4. The CDR3 sequence is 16 residues long. CDR3 bases: TGTGCCAGCAGCTCGGGACTAGCGGGAGAGGCCGGGGAGCTGTTTTTT. This sequence encodes CASSSGLAGEAGELFF. The variable domain in full, with the rest retrieved from reference TRBV13 and TRBJ2-2, is AAGVIQSPRHLIKEKRETATLKCYPIPRHDTVYWYQQGPGQDPQFLISFYEKMQSDKGSIPDRFSAQQFSDYHSELNMSSLELGDSALYFCASSSGLAGEAGELFFGEGSRLTVL.

The V and J genes are TRBV4-1 and TRBJ1-1, with TRBD1 as a possible D gene (5 bases). V lost 0 bases, J lost 2 bases, and 10 bases lay in between. The CDR3 length is 15 residues. Germline CDR1 and CDR2: MGHRA and YSYEKL. Here the CDR3 reads CASSQEGADNTEAFF. The CDR3 DNA reads TGCGCCAGCAGCCAAGAAGGGGCGGATAACACTGAAGCTTTCTTT.

The CDR3 loop reads CASSLVGDRPQQFF. In DNA, the CDR3 is TGTGCCAGCAGCTTAGTAGGGGATCGGCCCCAGCAGTTCTTC. V is TRBV7-6 and J is TRBJ2-1; TRBD1 might be the D (5 bases). The germline gives CDR1 SGHVS, CDR2 FNYEAQ. Trimming removed 1 base at V and 11 bases at J, with 15 bases between. CDR3 length: 14 residues. The full variable domain, with the rest looked up from reference TRBV7-6 and TRBJ2-1, is GAGVSQSPRYKVTKRGQDVALRCDPISGHVSLYWYRQALGQGPEFLTYFNYEAQQDKSGLPNDRFSAERPEGSISTLTIQRTEQRDSAMYRCASSLVGDRPQQFFGPGTRLTVL.

The J gene is TRBJ2-7, the V gene TRBV5-1; TRBD2 agrees at 12 bases. The CDR3 spans 16 residues. The V gene end was trimmed by 5 bases and the J gene end by 6 bases; junction bases not matched to a gene: 12. Germline V gene data show CDR1 as SGHRS and CDR2 as YFSETQ. Here the CDR3 DNA reads TGCGCCAGCAGTTCCCTCGGTCTAGCGGGAGGGCGCGAGCAGTACTTC. Encoded protein: CASSSLGLAGGREQYF.

There are a few counts of this clone. This sequence joins TRBV6-4 and TRBJ2-1; tentatively, D is TRBD2 (6 bases). The CDR3 length is 13 residues. Trimming removed 5 bases at V and 6 bases at J, with 11 bases between. Germline CDR1 reads MRHNA; CDR2 reads SNTAGT. The CDR3 nucleotides read TGTGCCAGCAGTAGACTAGGTGGCAATGAGCAGTTCTTC. Its protein is CASSRLGGNEQFF.

The chain uses TRBV7-9 and TRBJ2-5, with 13 bases identical to TRBD2. Germline lookup yields CDR1 SEHNR and CDR2 FQNEAQ (reference sequence). V lost 5 bases and J lost 5; bases outside the gene matches: 2. The CDR3 length is 14 residues. CDR3 nucleotides: TGTGCCAGCAGCCAGGGACTAGCGGGGGAGACCCAGTACTTC. Translated: CASSQGLAGETQYF.

V gene TRBV7-9 combines with J gene TRBJ2-3; D is possibly TRBD2 (6 bases). The CDR3 is made up of 17 amino acids. Trimming cost V 5 bases and J 2 bases, with 20 bases left between them. Germline-derived CDR1 and CDR2 are SEHNR and FQNEAQ (reference sequence). The CDR3 here is CASSQNLRDSYTDTQYF. DNA for the CDR3: TGTGCCAGCAGCCAGAACCTACGGGACTCATACACAGATACGCAGTATTTT.

The V and J genes are TRBV11-2 and TRBJ2-7; D not certain. The CDR3 is made up of 14 amino acids. Trimming removed 5 bases at V and 1 base at J, with 12 bases between. The germline gives CDR1 SGHAT, CDR2 FQNNGV. The CDR3 loop reads CASSPGPHSYEQYF. CDR3 coding DNA: TGTGCCAGCAGCCCCGGACCACATTCCTACGAGCAGTACTTC.

This rearrangement joins TRBV27 to TRBJ2-1, with 10 bases aligning to TRBD2. The V segment lost 2 bases and the J segment 9 bases; nucleotides outside the gene matches: 7. This CDR3 spans 15 amino acids. Germline assignment: CDR1 MNHEY and CDR2 SMNVEV (reference sequence). The CDR3 nucleotides read TGTGCCAGCAGTTTAGAAGCGGGAGGGCGCGGTGAGCAGTTCTTC. Protein sequence: CASSLEAGGRGEQFF.

This chain uses TRBV25-1 with TRBJ2-7, with TRBD1 matching 8 bases. The J segment lost 3 bases and the V segment lost 4 bases, leaving 14 bases of the junction unmatched. CDR1 and CDR2 from the germline V gene are MGHDK and SYGVNS. The length of the CDR3 is 17 residues. The CDR3 here is CASSGVEPGTGLYEQYF. The DNA of the CDR3 is TGTGCCAGCAGTGGTGTAGAACCCGGGACAGGACTCTACGAGCAGTACTTC.

CDR3 residues: CSVVPGGETQYF. The CDR3 DNA follows: TGCAGCGTTGTCCCAGGGGGGGAGACCCAGTACTTC. The chain joins TRBV29-1 to TRBJ2-5, with D maybe TRBD1 (7 bases). Germline-derived CDR1 and CDR2 are SQVTM and ANQGSEA. The CDR3 has 12 amino acids. V was clipped by 4 bases and J by 5 bases, with 11 bases between them.

The rearrangement links TRBV5-6 to TRBJ1-5, with D possibly TRBD1 on 6 matching bases. The V gene's germline CDR1 is SGHDT and CDR2 YYEEEE. The ends were cut back, 0 bases at V and 7 bases at J, with 14 bases in the middle. The CDR3 runs 15 residues. The DNA of the CDR3 is TGTGCCAGCAGCTTGGGATGGGGGGCAGGGCAGCCCCAGCATTTT. It is translated as CASSLGWGAGQPQHF.

The V and J genes are TRBV2 and TRBJ2-7; 8 bases fit TRBD2. Germline-derived CDR1 and CDR2 are SNHLY and FYNNEI. Germline trimming cut 6 bases from V and 4 bases from J; bases unmatched to any gene: 2. The CDR3 has 12 residues. Here the CDR3 DNA reads TGTGCCAGCAGACTAGCGGTGTACGAGCAGTACTTC. Residues: CASRLAVYEQYF.

CDR3 nucleotide sequence: TGCGCCAGCAGCTTGACCGGGACAGGGGGTGAGCAGTTCTTC. This codes for CASSLTGTGGEQFF. The genes are TRBV5-1 and TRBJ2-1, with TRBD1 matching 11 bases. Germline CDR1 reads SGHRS; CDR2 reads YFSETQ. V trimming: 1 base; J trimming: 9 bases; junction bases outside the gene matches: 3. CDR3 length equals 14 residues.

CDR3: CASSALTGLSGNTIYF. CDR3 in DNA: TGTGCCAGCAGCGCGTTGACAGGGCTTTCTGGAAACACCATATATTTT. V is TRBV9 and J is TRBJ1-3, with TRBD1 matching 7 bases. Germline-derived CDR1 and CDR2 are SGDLS and YYNGEE. V dropped 3 bases and J dropped 1; count of bases not matched to a gene: 7. The CDR3 length is 16 residues.